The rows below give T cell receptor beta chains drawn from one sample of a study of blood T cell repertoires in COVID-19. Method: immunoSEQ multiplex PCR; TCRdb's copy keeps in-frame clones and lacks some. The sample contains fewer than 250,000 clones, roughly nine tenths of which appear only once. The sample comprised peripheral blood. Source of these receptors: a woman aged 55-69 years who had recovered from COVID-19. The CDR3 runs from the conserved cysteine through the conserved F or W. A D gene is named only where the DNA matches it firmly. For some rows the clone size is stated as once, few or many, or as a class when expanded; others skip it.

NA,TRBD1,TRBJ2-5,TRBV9,CASSVVGTGGETQYF,TGTGCCAGCAGCGTAGTCGGGACAGGAGGAGAGACCCAGTACTTC
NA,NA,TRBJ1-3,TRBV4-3,CASSQDRAPAIYF,TGCGCCAGCAGCCAAGACAGGGCCCCGGCCATATATTTT
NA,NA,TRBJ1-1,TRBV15,CATSRSRGTNTEAFF,TGTGCCACCAGCAGGAGCCGGGGAACGAACACTGAAGCTTTCTTT
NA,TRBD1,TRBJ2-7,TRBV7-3,CASSRTDRAGEQYF,TGTGCCAGCAGCCGCACGGACAGGGCAGGCGAGCAGTACTTC
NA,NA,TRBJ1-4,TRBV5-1,CASSLGQFNEKLFF,TGCGCCAGCAGCTTAGGACAGTTCAATGAAAAACTGTTTTTT
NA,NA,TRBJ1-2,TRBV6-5,CASSAPQRGVYGYTF,TGTGCCAGCAGCGCTCCCCAGAGAGGAGTCTATGGCTACACCTTC
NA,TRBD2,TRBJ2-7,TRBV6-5,CASSRLGGYEQYF,TGTGCCAGCAGTCGCCTGGGGGGGTACGAGCAGTACTTC
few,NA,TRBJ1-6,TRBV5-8,CASNLYGVYNSPLHF,TGTGCCAGCAACCTATACGGGGTATATAATTCACCCCTCCACTTT
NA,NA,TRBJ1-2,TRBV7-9,CASSLSAGYGYTF,TGTGCCAGCAGCTTATCGGCAGGTTATGGCTACACCTTC
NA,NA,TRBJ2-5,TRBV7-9,CASSPSAWETQYF,TGTGCCAGCAGTCCTAGTGCTTGGGAGACCCAGTACTTC
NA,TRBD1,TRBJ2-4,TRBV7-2,CASSSNPGTGKNIQYF,TGTGCCAGCAGCTCAAACCCCGGGACAGGGAAGAACATTCAGTACTTC
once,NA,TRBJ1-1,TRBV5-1,CASSLAAELNTEAFF,TGCGCCAGCAGCTTGGCTGCGGAATTGAACACTGAAGCTTTCTTT
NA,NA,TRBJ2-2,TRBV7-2,CASSRGKERELFF,TGTGCCAGCAGCCGCGGAAAGGAGCGGGAGCTGTTTTTT
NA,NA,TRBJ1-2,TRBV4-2,CASSQEKGDPVRGYTF,TGTGCCAGCAGCCAAGAGAAAGGGGATCCGGTGCGTGGCTACACCTTC
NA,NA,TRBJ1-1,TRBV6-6,CASWGRDPEAFF,TGTGCCAGCTGGGGGAGGGACCCTGAAGCTTTCTTT
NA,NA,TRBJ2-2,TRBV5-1,CASSLDSTGELFF,TGCGCCAGCAGCTTGGACAGCACCGGGGAGCTGTTTTTT
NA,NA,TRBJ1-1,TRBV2,CASRGALNTEAFF,TGTGCCAGCAGGGGGGCTTTGAACACTGAAGCTTTCTTT
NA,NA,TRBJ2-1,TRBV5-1,CASNDPGRDFNEQFF,TGCGCCAGCAACGATCCGGGACGGGACTTCAATGAGCAGTTCTTC
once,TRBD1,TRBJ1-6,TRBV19,CASSIRTGGYNSPLHF,TGTGCCAGTAGTATCCGGACAGGGGGCTATAATTCACCCCTCCACTTT
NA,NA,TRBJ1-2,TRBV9,CASSPPTAVSYTF,TGTGCCAGCAGCCCCCCAACGGCGGTTTCCTACACCTTC
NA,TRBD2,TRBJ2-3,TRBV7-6,CASSPRAGGFSTDTQYF,TGTGCCAGCAGCCCCAGGGCGGGGGGCTTTAGCACAGATACGCAGTATTTT
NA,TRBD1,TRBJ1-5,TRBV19,CASSIRQGAGQPQHF,TGTGCCAGTAGTATCAGACAGGGGGCCGGTCAGCCCCAGCATTTT
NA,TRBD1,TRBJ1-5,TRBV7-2,CASSPLGTDLNQPQHF,TGTGCCAGCAGCCCGTTGGGGACAGACTTAAATCAGCCCCAGCATTTT
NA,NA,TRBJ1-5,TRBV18,CASSPGGTNQPQHF,TGTGCCAGCTCACCGGGGGGTACGAATCAGCCCCAGCATTTT
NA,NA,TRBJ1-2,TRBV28,CASSTGRVYGYTF,TGTGCCAGCAGTACAGGGAGGGTCTATGGCTACACCTTC
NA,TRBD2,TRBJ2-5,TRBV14,CASSQALAGVTRWRETQYF,TGTGCCAGCAGCCAAGCACTAGCGGGGGTAACTAGGTGGCGAGAGACCCAGTACTTC
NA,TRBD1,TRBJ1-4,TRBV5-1,CASTLDRDGEKLFF,TGCGCCAGCACCTTGGACAGGGATGGAGAAAAACTGTTTTTT
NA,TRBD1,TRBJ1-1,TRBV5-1,CASASGQGNTEAFF,TGCGCCAGCGCCTCGGGACAGGGGAACACTGAAGCTTTCTTT
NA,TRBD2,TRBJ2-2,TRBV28,CASSWRTSGEAGELFF,TGTGCCAGCAGTTGGAGAACTAGCGGGGAGGCCGGGGAGCTGTTTTTT
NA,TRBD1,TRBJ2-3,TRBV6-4,CASSDLRDSSTDTQYF,TGTGCCAGCAGTGACCTCCGGGACAGTAGCACAGATACGCAGTATTTT
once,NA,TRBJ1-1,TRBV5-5,CASSPNLLAEAFF,TGTGCCAGCAGCCCTAACTTATTGGCTGAAGCTTTCTTT
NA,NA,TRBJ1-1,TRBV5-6,CASSFEGWATEAFF,TGTGCCAGCAGCTTCGAGGGTTGGGCCACTGAAGCTTTCTTT
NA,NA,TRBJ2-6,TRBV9,CASSVDPYSGANVLTF,TGTGCCAGCAGCGTAGACCCCTATTCTGGGGCCAACGTCCTGACTTTC
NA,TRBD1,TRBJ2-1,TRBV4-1,CASSQRDRVDGEQFF,TGCGCCAGCAGCCAGAGGGACAGGGTGGACGGTGAGCAGTTCTTC
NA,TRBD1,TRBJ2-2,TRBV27,CASSFRTGGLWSTGELFF,TGTGCCAGCAGTTTCCGGACAGGGGGGCTGTGGAGCACCGGGGAGCTGTTTTTT
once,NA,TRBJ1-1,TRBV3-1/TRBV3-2,CASSSTNTEAFF,TGTGCCAGCAGCTCGACAAACACTGAAGCTTTCTTT
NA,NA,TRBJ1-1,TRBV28,CASSLSNTEAFF,TGTGCCAGCAGCCTATCGAACACTGAAGCTTTCTTT
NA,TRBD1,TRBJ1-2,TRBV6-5,CASRGTGYGYTF,TGTGCCAGCAGAGGGACAGGGTACGGCTACACCTTC
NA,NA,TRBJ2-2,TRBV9,CASTRDLNTGELFF,TGTGCCAGCACCCGGGACTTGAACACCGGGGAGCTGTTTTTT
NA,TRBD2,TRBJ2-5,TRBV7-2,CASSLVAGGFQETQYF,TGTGCCAGCAGCTTAGTAGCCGGGGGGTTCCAAGAGACCCAGTACTTC
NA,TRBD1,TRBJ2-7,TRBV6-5,CASSSPGTGAYEQYF,TGTGCCAGCAGTTCCCCCGGGACAGGGGCCTACGAGCAGTACTTC
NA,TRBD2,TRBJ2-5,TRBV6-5,CASKTSGQETQYF,TGTGCCAGCAAAACTAGCGGCCAAGAGACCCAGTACTTC